This T cell receptor (beta chain) was captured in a study of cytomegalovirus exposure and HLA in healthy donors. The PCR used 60 Vbeta and 13 Jbeta primers. This table comes from immunoSEQ multiplex PCR, and its TCRdb copy is limited to in-frame clones, with some not included. The repertoire includes 85,000 to 130,000 clones, roughly 80% of them detected once, and roughly 3.4% sits in the top ten. V was cut by 3 bases and J by 2 bases, with 16 bases left in between. Per the germline V gene, CDR1 is KGHSH and CDR2 is LQKENI. This CDR3 region has 16 residues. General study findings and limits: Accurate predictions that matched the HLA-A and HLA-B alleles of most subjects were reportedly made from TCR beta sequences. Most TCR sequences were seen very rarely across donors, but some public TCRs occurred in many. Association with HLA alleles at 0.05 false discovery rate was found for around 17,000 TCR beta sequences in a later analysis.

Note on this clone: As yet, its antigen is unknown.

Sequencing was done on a sample of PBMCs. V gene TRBV18 combines with J gene TRBJ1-2; D might be TRBD1 (6 bases). The TCR originated in a man aged 55 to 70 in good health and CMV-seronegative. CDR3 DNA sequence: TGTGCCAGCTCACCTCAGGACAGAGCGAAAAACTATGGCTACACCTTC. This sequence encodes CASSPQDRAKNYGYTF.